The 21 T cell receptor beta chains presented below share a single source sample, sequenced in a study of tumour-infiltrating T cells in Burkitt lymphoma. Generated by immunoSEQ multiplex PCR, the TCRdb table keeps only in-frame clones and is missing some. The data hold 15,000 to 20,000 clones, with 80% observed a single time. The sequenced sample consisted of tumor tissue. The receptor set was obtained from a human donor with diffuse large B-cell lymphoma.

The CDR3 loop is CASSPGQGGMGTIGYTF. CDR3 nucleotide sequence: TGTGCCAGCAGTCCAGGACAAGGGGGGATGGGGACTATTGGCTACACCTTC. The chain uses TRBV6-4 and TRBJ1-2, with a possible D match to TRBD1 (6 bases). Looked up from germline, CDR1 is MRHNA and CDR2 is SNTAGT. Trimming removed 5 bases from V and 7 bases from J, with 26 bases in between. This CDR3 comprises 17 residues.

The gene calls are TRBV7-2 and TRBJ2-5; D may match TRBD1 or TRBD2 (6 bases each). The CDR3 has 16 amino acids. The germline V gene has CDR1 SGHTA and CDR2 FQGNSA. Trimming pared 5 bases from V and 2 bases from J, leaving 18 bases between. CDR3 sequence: CASSQGGGPGQETQYF. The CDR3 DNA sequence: TGTGCCAGCAGCCAAGGTGGGGGGCCAGGTCAAGAGACCCAGTACTTC.

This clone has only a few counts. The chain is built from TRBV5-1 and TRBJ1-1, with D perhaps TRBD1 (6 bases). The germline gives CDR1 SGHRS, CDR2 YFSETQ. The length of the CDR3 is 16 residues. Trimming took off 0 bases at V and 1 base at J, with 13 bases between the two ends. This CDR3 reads CASSLEFGTTNTEAFF. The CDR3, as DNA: TGCGCCAGCAGCTTGGAATTTGGGACAACGAACACTGAAGCTTTCTTT.

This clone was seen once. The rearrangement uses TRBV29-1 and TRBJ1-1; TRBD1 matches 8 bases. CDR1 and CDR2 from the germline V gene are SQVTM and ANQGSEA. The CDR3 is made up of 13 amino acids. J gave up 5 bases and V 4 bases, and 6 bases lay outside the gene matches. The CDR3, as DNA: TGCAGCGTTGCGACAGGGGAGACGACTGAAGCTTTCTTT. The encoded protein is CSVATGETTEAFF.

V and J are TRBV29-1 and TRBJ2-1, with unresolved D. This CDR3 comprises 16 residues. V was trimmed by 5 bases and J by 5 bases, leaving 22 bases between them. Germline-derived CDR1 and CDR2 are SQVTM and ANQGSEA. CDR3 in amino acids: CSVRILTAKVHNEQFF. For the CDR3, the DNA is TGCAGCGTTCGAATACTGACCGCCAAAGTTCACAATGAGCAGTTCTTC.

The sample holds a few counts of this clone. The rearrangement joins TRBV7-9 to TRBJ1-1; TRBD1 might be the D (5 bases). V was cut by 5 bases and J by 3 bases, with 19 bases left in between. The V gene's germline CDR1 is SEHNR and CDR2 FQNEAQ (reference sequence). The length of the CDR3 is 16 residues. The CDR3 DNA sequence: TGTGCCAGCAGCCTCGGTGGGACGGGTCTGTACACTGAAGCTTTCTTT. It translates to CASSLGGTGLYTEAFF.

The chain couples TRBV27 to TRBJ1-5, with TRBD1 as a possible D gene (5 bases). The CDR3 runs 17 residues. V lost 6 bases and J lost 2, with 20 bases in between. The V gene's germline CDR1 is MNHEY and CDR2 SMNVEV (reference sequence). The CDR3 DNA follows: TGTGCCAGCAGCCTCGGGGGTCAGATAACCGGCAATCAGCCCCAGCATTTT. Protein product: CASSLGGQITGNQPQHF.

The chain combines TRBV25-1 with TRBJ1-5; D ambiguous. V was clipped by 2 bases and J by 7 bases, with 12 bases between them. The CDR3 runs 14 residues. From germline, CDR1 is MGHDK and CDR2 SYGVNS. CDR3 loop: CASSELELSQPQHF. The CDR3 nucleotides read TGTGCCAGCAGTGAACTGGAATTATCACAGCCCCAGCATTTT.

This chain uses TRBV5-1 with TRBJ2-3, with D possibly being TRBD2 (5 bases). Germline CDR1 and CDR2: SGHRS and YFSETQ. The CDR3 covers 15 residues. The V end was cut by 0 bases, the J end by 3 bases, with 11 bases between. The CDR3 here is CASSLALTSTDTQYF. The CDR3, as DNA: TGCGCCAGCAGCTTGGCCCTCACTAGTACAGATACGCAGTATTTT.

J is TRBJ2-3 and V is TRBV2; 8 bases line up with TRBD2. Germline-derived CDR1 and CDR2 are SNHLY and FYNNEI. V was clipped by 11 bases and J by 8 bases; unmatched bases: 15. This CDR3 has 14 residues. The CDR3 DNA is TGTGCCGGGCAGGGACTGACAAGCGGGGGTACGCAGTATTTT. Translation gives CAGQGLTSGGTQYF.

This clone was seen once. The CDR3 coding sequence is TGTGCCAGTAGTCCGACAGGGTATCTCTACGAGCAGTACTTC. Amino acids: CASSPTGYLYEQYF. The chain is built from TRBV19 and TRBJ2-7; TRBD1 matches at 7 bases. With V trimmed by 5 bases and J by 3 bases, 7 bases remained unmatched. The germline V gene has CDR1 LNHDA and CDR2 SQIVND (reference sequence). This CDR3 has 14 amino acids.

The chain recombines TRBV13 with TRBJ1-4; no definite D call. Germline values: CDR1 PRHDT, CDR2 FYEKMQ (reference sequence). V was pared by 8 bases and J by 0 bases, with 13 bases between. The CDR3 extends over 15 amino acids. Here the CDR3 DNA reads TGTGCCAGCCACAAGTCGTTCGCAACTAATGAAAAACTGTTTTTT. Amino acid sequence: CASHKSFATNEKLFF.

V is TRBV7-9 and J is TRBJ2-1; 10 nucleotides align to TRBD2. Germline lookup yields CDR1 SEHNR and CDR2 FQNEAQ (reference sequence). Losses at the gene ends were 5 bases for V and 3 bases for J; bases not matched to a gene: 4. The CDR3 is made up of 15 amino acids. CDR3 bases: TGTGCCAGCAGCCTACTAGCGGGATTCTACAATGAGCAGTTCTTC. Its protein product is CASSLLAGFYNEQFF. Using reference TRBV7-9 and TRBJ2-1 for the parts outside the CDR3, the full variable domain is DTGVSQNPRHKITKRGQNVTFRCDPISEHNRLYWYRQTLGQGPEFLTYFQNEAQLEKSRLLSDRFSAERPKGSFSTLEIQRTEQGDSAMYLCASSLLAGFYNEQFFGPGTRLTVL.

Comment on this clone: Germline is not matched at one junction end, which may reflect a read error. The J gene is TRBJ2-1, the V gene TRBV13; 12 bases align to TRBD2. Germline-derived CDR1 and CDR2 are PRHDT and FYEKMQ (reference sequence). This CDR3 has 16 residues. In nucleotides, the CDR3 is TGTGCCAGCAGCCCCCGGACTAGCGGGGATTACAGTGAGCAGTTCTTC. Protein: CASSPRTSGDYSEQFF.

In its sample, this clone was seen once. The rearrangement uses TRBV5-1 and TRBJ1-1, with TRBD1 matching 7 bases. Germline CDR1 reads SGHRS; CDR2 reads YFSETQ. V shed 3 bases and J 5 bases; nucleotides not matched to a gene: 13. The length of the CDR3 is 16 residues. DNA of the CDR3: TGCGCCAGCAGCTCGTCCAGGGGGGGAATGAGTACTGAAGCTTTCTTT. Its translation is CASSSSRGGMSTEAFF.

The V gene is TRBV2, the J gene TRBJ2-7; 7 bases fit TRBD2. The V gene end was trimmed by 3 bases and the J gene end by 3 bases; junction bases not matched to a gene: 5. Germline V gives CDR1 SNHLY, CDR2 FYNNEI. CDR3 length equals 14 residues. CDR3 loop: CASSDGTNLYEQYF. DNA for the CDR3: TGTGCCAGCAGTGACGGGACTAACCTCTACGAGCAGTACTTC.

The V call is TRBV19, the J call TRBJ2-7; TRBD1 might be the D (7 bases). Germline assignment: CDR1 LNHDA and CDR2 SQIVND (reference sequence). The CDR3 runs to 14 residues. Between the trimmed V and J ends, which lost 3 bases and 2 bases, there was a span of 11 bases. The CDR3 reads CASSITGEAYEQYF. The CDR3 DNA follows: TGTGCCAGTAGTATTACAGGGGAGGCCTACGAGCAGTACTTC.

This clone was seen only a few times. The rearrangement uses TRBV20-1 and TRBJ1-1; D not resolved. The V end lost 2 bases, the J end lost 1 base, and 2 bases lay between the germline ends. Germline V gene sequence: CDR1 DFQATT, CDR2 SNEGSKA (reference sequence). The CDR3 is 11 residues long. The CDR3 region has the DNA TGCAGTGCTAGATGGAACACTGAAGCTTTCTTT. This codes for CSARWNTEAFF.

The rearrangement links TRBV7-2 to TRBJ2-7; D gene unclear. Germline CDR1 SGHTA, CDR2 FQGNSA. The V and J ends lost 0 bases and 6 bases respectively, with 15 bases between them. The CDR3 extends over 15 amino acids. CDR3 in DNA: TGTGCCAGCAGCTTAGCTCTGGGAAGTCCTACCGAGCAGTACTTC. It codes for CASSLALGSPTEQYF.

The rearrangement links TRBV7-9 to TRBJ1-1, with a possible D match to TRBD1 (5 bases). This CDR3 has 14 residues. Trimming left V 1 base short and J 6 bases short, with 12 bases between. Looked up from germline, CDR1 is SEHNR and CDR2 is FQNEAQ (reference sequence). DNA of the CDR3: TGTGCCAGCAGCTTAGACAGGTCGGAGGCTGAAGCTTTCTTT. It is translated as CASSLDRSEAEAFF. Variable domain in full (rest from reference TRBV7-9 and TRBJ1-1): DTGVSQNPRHKITKRGQNVTFRCDPISEHNRLYWYRQTLGQGPEFLTYFQNEAQLEKSRLLSDRFSAERPKGSFSTLEIQRTEQGDSAMYLCASSLDRSEAEAFFGQGTRLTVV.

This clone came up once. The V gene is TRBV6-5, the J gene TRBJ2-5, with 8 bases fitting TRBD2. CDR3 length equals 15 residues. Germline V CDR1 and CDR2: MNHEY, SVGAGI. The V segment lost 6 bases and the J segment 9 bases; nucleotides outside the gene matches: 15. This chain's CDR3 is CASRFSGELSSAQYF. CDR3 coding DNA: TGTGCCAGCAGATTTAGCGGGGAGCTTTCTTCGGCCCAGTACTTC.